This entry is about one TCR beta chain. Its antigen has not been determined. It has no much larger one-base neighbor in the sample; base qualities were not kept. This entry belongs to a study of OX40 agonist ivuxolimab in advanced cancers. For the study in its entirety: Ivuxolimab was a fully human IgG2 agonistic monoclonal antibody targeting the costimulatory receptor OX40 (CD134). Of the roughly 52 dose-escalation patients, hepatocellular carcinoma was present in around 20, melanoma in some 15, renal cell carcinoma in 9 and head and neck cancer in 9. Peripheral TCRbeta sequencing was intended to test whether TCR sequence diversity was altered and clonal T-cell expansion was caused by ivuxolimab. Three dose-escalation patients achieved partial responses, one with hepatocellular carcinoma and two with cutaneous melanoma. The paper covers the monotherapy dose-escalation part of the phase I ivuxolimab trial, which included N ≈ 57 patients. Patients were allowed to have had prior anti-PD-1, anti-PD-L1 or anti-CTLA-4 therapy, and more than 35% of the dose-escalation patients had been treated with checkpoint inhibitors. In the dose-escalation cohort, over 65% of patients were male, and the mean age was roughly 60 years, with a range of about 23 to 90. Intravenous ivuxolimab was administered to patients every 2 weeks at six dose levels: 0.01, 0.1, 0.3, 1.5, 3 and 10 mg/kg. Broader findings and caveats from the paper: After ivuxolimab, CD8+ T cells had more expanded clones than CD4+ T cells on average. Antigen specificity was not determined for the clonally expanded peripheral T cells. At doses of 0.1 to 3.0 mg/kg, clonal expansion of both CD4+ and CD8+ blood T cells was observed from baseline to week 6. Low levels of normalized T-cell clonal expansion were also seen in some patients who did not respond. Partial responders in the 0.1-3.0 mg/kg groups had among the lowest normalized peripheral clonal expansion, especially among CD8+ T cells.

Patients with a history of autoimmune disease or receiving systemic immunosuppression were excluded from the trial. Peripheral blood for TCR sequencing was drawn from every dose cohort at baseline, at cycle 4 day 1 and at cycle 7 day 1. The samples were taken from a phase I, first-in-human, multicenter, open-label dose-escalation trial of ivuxolimab. Adults with locally advanced or metastatic melanoma, renal cell carcinoma, hepatocellular carcinoma or head and neck squamous cell carcinoma were enrolled in the trial. Before TCR sequencing, CD4+ T cells and CD8+ T cells were sorted from peripheral blood as separate populations. For sequencing of the TCRbeta CDR3 region, genomic DNA was extracted from the sorted cells. The immunoSEQ Assay was used for sequencing of TCRbeta CDR3 regions. The table was pulled from immuneACCESS by TCRdb, which kept in-frame rearrangements only. Such tables lose some clones; where checked, under half of the loss comes from unresolved V genes, and the rest has no known cause. The sample table lists roughly 80,000 clones, 90% of them with a count of one. The top ten clones comprise approximately 0.69% of the sample.

Relative to germline, V is 2 bases shorter and J is 2 bases shorter, with 9 bases between their ends. CDR1 and CDR2 were assigned from the germline V gene as KGHSY and FQNENV. Counted from cysteine to phenylalanine, this CDR3 has 14 amino acids. CDR3 DNA only is kept here, 42 bases in frame from base 1. The material was CD4+ or CD8+ T cells sorted from blood, obtained in a trial of the OX40 agonist ivuxolimab. The TCR was taken from an adult with an advanced solid tumor such as melanoma, head and neck, liver or kidney cancer. Recombination joined TRBV16 with TRBJ1-2; the D gene cannot be named for sure. The CDR3 corresponds to CASSQGLTNYGYTF. DNA sequence: TGTGCCAGCAGCCAAGGGCTAACCAACTATGGCTACACCTTC.